The rows below give T cell receptor beta chains drawn from one sample of a study of OX40 agonist ivuxolimab in advanced cancers. The repertoire was sequenced with immunoSEQ multiplex PCR; TCRdb's copy has only in-frame clones and lacks some. The table shows approximately 65,000 clones, with about nine tenths occurring only once. Sequences were derived from CD4+ or CD8+ T cells sorted from blood, sampled in a trial of the OX40 agonist ivuxolimab. These receptors were collected from an adult with an advanced solid tumor such as melanoma, head and neck, liver or kidney cancer. Both conserved end residues are part of each CDR3. D genes are given only for firm matches. Expanded clones get a size class; other rows say once, few or many, or leave the size out.

clone_size cdr3_length v_call d_call cdr3_aa
- 16 TRBV6-6 - CASSPQGGPGGQPQHF
- 13 TRBV10-1 - CASSESTSYEQYF
- 16 TRBV5-1 - CASSPTRRAGSETQYF
- 14 TRBV10-3 TRBD1 CAITQGVRSDGYTF
- 14 TRBV6-5 - CASSYGTGWGEAFF
- 18 TRBV12-5 TRBD2 CASGLGLAAIGSYNEQFF
- 14 TRBV5-1 TRBD1 CASSYGTGGFEAFF
- 14 TRBV18 TRBD1 CASAPGQGGEGYTF
- 11 TRBV5-6 - CASSLFSASTF
- 14 TRBV6-5 TRBD1 CASRWTGEGEKLFF
- 15 TRBV5-6 TRBD2 CASSRGLAGHNEQFF
- 13 TRBV6-6 - CASSYDSYQPQHF
- 16 TRBV19 - CASRTTGFQGTDTQYF
- 15 TRBV7-6 TRBD2 CASSLATSGIYEQYF
once 15 TRBV6-1 TRBD1 CASSPIRGLYSPLHF
- 16 TRBV28 - CASSRGARSGANVLTF
medium-sized 13 TRBV7-2 - CASSFWGGHEQYF
- 14 TRBV6-6 TRBD1 CASSRTDRGHEQYF
- 14 TRBV5-4 TRBD1 CASSLEQGNSPLHF
once 16 TRBV7-6 TRBD2 CASSSHSGSGGETQYF
- 15 TRBV15 - CATSRDRSPGTNAFF
- 17 TRBV12-5 - CASGRGVMGLATGELFF
- 14 TRBV7-9 - CASSLTGLNYGYTF
- 14 TRBV30 TRBD1 CAWTRTGGSTEAFF
- 14 TRBV5-1 - CASSLGVPAETQYF